The sequence of this T cell receptor beta chain was determined in a study of siplizumab effects on memory and regulatory T cells. Only one count was recorded for this clone. The CDR3 runs 15 residues. Germline assignment: CDR1 MNHEY and CDR2 SMNVEV (reference sequence). The V and J ends lost 8 bases and 7 bases, in that order; junction bases with no gene match: 15. TCRdb keeps only in-frame clones here, not all; method: immunoSEQ multiplex PCR. The table lists about 80,000 clones, 85% to 95% of them singletons. The sequence was obtained from a human donor in good health. Sequenced sample: CD8+ T cells sorted from blood. The genes are TRBV27 and TRBJ2-7, with 9 bases aligning to TRBD2. In DNA, the CDR3 is TGTGCCAGCGGAGTCACCCCCGGCGGGAGGGTGGAGCAGTACTTC. It specifies CASGVTPGGRVEQYF.